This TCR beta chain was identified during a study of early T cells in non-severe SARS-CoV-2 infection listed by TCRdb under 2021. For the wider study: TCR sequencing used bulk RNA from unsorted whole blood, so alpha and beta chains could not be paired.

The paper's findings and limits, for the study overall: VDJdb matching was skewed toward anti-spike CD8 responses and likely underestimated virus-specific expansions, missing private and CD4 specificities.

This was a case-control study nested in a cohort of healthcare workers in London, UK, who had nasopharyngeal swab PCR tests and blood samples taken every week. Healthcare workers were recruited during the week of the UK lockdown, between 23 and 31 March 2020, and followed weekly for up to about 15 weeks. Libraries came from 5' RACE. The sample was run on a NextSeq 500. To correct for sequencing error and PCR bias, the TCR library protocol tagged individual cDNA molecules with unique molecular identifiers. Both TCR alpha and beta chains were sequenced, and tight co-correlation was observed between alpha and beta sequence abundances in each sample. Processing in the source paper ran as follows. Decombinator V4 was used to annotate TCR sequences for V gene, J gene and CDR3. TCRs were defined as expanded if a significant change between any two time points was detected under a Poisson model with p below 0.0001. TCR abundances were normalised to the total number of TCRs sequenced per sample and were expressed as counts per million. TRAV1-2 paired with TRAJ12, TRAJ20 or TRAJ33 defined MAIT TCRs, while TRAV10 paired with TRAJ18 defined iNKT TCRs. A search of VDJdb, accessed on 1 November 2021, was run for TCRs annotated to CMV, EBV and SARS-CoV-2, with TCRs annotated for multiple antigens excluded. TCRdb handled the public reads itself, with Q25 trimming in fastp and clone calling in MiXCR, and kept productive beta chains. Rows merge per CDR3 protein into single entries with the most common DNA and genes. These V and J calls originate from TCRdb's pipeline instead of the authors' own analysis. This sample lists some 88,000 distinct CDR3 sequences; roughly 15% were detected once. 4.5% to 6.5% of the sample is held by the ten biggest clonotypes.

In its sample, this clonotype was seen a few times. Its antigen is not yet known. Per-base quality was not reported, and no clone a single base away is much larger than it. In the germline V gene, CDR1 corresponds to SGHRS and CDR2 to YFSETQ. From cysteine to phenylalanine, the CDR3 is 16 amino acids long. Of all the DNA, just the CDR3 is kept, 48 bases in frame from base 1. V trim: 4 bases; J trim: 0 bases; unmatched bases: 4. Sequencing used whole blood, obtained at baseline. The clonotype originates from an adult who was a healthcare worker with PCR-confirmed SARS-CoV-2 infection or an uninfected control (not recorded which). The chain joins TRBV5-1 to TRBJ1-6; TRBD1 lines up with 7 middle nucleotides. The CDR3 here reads CASSGGQVSYNSPLHF. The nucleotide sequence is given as TGCGCCAGCAGCGGAGGACAGGTCTCCTATAATTCACCCCTCCACTTT.